The subject of this entry is one T cell receptor (beta chain). The antigen remains unidentified. The read is 3 residues too short to cover the CDR3 end, so that end is filled in from the germline J gene. TCRdb's table, derived via immunoSEQ multiplex PCR, lists solely in-frame clones and lacks some. The sample's table shows about 24,000 clones. The data originate from a study of T cells in women clearing cervical HPV infection. About the study: HLA type could not be excluded as a confounder.

The CDR3 consists of 13 residues. Germline V lookup: CDR1 SNHLY, CDR2 FYNNEI. Whole-study findings and limits: Repertoire richness, not evenness, was significantly elevated in CIN3+ cases versus controls.

Sequencing was performed on blood buffy coat. The genes are TRBV2 and TRBJ2-3, with 7 bases lining up with TRBD1. The sequence was obtained from a woman between 18 and 69 years old with a cervical HPV16 infection that either progressed to CIN3+ or cleared (not recorded which). The CDR3 sequence: CASTMTGWETQYF. The covered CDR3 bases are TGTGCCAGCACCATGACAGGGTGGGAGACG.